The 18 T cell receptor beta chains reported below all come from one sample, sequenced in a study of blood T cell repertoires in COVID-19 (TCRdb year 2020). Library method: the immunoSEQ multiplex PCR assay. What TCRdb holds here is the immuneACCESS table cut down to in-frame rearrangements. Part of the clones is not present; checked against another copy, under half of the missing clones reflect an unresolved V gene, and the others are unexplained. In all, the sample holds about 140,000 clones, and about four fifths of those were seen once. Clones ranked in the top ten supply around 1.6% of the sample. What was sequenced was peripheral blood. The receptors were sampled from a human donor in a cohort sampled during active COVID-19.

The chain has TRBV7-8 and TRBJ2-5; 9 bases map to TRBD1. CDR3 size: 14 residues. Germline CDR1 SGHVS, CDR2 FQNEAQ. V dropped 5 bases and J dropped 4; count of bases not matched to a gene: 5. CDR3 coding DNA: TGTGCCAGCAGCAAGACAGGGGGGGGAGAGACCCAGTACTTC. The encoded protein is CASSKTGGGETQYF.

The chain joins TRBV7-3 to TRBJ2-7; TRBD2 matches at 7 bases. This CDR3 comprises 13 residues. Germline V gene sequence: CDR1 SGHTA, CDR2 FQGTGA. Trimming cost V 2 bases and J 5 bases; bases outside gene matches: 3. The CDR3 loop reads CASSLDRGDEQYF. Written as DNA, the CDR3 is TGTGCCAGCAGCTTAGACCGGGGGGACGAGCAGTACTTC.

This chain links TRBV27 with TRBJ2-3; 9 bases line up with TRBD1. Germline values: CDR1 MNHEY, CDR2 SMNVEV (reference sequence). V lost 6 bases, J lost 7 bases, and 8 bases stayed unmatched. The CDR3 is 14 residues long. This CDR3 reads CASRQGTGWNTQYF. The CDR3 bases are TGTGCCAGCAGACAGGGGACAGGGTGGAATACGCAGTATTTT.

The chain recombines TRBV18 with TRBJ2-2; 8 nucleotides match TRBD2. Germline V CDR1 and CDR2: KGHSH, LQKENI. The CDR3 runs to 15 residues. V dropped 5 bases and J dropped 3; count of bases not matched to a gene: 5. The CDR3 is CASSSSGQDTGELFF. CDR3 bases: TGTGCCAGCTCATCTAGCGGGCAAGACACCGGGGAGCTGTTTTTT.

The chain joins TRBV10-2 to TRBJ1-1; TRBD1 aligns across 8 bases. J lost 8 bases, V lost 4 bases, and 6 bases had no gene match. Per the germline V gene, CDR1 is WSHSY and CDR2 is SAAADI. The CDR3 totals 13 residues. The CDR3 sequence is CASSADRAKEAFF. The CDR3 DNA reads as TGCGCCAGCAGTGCGGACAGGGCCAAAGAAGCTTTCTTT.

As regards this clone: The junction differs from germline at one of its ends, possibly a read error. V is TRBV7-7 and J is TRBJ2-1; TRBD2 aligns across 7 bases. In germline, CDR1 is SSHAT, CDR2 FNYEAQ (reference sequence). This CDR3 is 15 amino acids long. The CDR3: CASSLGLESGNEQFF. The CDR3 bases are TGTGCTAGCAGCTTAGGACTAGAATCGGGCAATGAGCAGTTCTTC.

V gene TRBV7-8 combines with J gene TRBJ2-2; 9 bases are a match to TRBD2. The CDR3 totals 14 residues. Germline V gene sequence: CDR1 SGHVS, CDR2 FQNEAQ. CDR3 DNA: TGTGCTGGCGGGAGGGCCCTAGACACCGGGGAGCTGTTTTTT. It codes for CAGGRALDTGELFF. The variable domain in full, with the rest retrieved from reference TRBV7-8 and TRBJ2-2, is GAGVSQSPRYKVAKRGQDVALRCDPISGHVSLFWYQQALGQGPEFLTYFQNEAQLDKSGLPSDRFFAERPEGSVSTLKIQRTQQEDSAVYLCAGGRALDTGELFFGEGSRLTVL.

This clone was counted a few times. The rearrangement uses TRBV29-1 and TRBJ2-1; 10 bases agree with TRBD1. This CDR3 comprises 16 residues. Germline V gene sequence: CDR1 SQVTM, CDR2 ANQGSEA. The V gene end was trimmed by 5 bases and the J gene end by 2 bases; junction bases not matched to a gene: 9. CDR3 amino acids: CSVRSPGQGTYNEQFF. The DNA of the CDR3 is TGCAGCGTTCGCAGTCCGGGACAGGGGACCTACAATGAGCAGTTCTTC.

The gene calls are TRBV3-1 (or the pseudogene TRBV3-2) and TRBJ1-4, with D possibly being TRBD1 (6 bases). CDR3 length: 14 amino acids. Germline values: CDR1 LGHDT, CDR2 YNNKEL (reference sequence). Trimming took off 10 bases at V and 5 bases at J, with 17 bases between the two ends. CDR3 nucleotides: TGTGCCAACATCCCGATAACAGGGAATGAAAAACTGTTTTTT. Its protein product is CANIPITGNEKLFF.

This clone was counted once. The CDR3 here is CASSLDSHTGELFF. For the CDR3, the DNA is TGCGCCAGCTCCCTTGACTCTCACACCGGGGAGCTGTTTTTT. The rearrangement uses TRBV5-1 and TRBJ2-2; no definite D call. This CDR3 has 14 amino acids. Germline V lookup: CDR1 SGHRS, CDR2 YFSETQ. Trimming stripped 7 bases from V and 3 bases from J, with 13 bases between.

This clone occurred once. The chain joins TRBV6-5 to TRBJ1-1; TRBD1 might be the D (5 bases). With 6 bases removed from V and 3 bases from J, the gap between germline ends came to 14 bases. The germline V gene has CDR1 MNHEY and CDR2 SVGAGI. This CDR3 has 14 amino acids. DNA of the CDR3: TGTGCCAGCAGCCCCGTTGACAGCTACACTGAAGCTTTCTTT. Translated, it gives CASSPVDSYTEAFF.

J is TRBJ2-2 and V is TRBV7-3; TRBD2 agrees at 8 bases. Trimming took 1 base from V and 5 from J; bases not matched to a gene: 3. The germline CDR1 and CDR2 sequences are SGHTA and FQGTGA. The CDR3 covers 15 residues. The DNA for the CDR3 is TGTGCCAGCAGCTTAAGGGCTAGCGGGACCGGGGAGCTGTTTTTT. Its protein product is CASSLRASGTGELFF.

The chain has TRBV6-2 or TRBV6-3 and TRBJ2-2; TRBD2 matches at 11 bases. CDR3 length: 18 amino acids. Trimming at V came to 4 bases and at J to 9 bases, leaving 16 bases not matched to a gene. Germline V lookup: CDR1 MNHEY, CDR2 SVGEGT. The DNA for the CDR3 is TGTGCCAGCAGTTTGACCCCCCTACTAGCGGGAGATGCTAGGGAGCTGTTTTTT. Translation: CASSLTPLLAGDARELFF.

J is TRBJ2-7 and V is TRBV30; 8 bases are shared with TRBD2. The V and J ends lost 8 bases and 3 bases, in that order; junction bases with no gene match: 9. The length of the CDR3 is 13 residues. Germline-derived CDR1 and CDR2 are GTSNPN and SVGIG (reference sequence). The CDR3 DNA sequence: TGTGCCGGGATGGGTAGCGGGGTCTACGAGCAGTACTTC. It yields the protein CAGMGSGVYEQYF. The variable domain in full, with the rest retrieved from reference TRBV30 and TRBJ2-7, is SQTIHQWPATLVQPVGSPLSLECTVEGTSNPNLYWYRQAAGRGLQLLFYSVGIGQISSEVPQNLSASRPQDRQFILSSKKLLLSDSGFYLCAGMGSGVYEQYFGPGTRLTVT.

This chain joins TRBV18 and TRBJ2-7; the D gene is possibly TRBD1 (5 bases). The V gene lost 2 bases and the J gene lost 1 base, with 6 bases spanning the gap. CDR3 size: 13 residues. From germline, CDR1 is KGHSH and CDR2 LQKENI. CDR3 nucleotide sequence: TGTGCCAGCTCACCAGGACATTCCTACGAGCAGTACTTC. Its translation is CASSPGHSYEQYF.

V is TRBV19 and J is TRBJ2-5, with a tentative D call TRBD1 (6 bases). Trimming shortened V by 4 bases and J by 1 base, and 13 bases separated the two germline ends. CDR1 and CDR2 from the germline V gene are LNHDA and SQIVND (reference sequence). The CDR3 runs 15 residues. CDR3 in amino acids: CASSTQRGSQETQYF. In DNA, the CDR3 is TGTGCCAGTAGTACCCAAAGGGGGAGCCAAGAGACCCAGTACTTC. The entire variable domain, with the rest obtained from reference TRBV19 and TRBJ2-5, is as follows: DGGITQSPKYLFRKEGQNVTLSCEQNLNHDAMYWYRQDPGQGLRLIYYSQIVNDFQKGDIAEGYSVSREKKESFPLTVTSAQKNPTAFYLCASSTQRGSQETQYFGPGTRLLVL.

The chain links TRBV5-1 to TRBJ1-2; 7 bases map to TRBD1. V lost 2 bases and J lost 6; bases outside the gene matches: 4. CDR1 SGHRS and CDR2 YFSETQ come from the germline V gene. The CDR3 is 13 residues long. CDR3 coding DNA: TGCGCCAGCAGCTTCGAACAGGGGCATGGCTACACCTTC. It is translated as CASSFEQGHGYTF.

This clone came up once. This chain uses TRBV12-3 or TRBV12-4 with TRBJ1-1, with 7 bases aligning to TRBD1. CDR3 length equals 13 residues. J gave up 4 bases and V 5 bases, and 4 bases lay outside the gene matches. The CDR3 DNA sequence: TGTGCCAGCAGTCCGGGACAGCTCACTGAAGCTTTCTTT. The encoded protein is CASSPGQLTEAFF.